The 22 T cell receptor beta chains reported below all come from one sample, sequenced in a study of control samples from healthy donors and cancer patients. This table comes from immunoSEQ multiplex PCR, and its TCRdb copy is limited to in-frame clones, with some not included. The sample lists more than 100,000 clones, approximately 90% seen once, with roughly 3.2% in the top ten. The sample taken for sequencing was blood. Receptor source: a middle-aged man in good health.

This chain connects TRBV20-1 to TRBJ2-7; 10 positions agree with TRBD2. In germline, CDR1 is DFQATT, CDR2 SNEGSKA (reference sequence). The CDR3 extends over 15 amino acids. The junction had 7 bases not matched to a gene; V was cut back by 3 bases and J by 2 bases. The CDR3 sequence: CSASSSGGPTYEQYF. In nucleotides, the CDR3 is TGCAGTGCTAGTTCTAGCGGGGGCCCAACCTACGAGCAGTACTTC.

CDR3 sequence: CASSDGQFFDTF. The DNA of the CDR3 is TGTGCCAGCAGCGACGGACAGTTCTTCGACACCTTC. J is TRBJ1-2 and V is TRBV7-9; D is perhaps TRBD1 (6 bases). The CDR3 contains 12 residues. V lost 5 bases and J lost 12, with 16 bases in between. Germline V CDR1 and CDR2: SEHNR, FQNEAQ (reference sequence).

This chain links TRBV7-3 with TRBJ2-2; TRBD1 matches 8 bases. The CDR3 is 17 residues long. The V gene end was trimmed by 5 bases and the J gene end by 0 bases; junction bases not matched to a gene: 8. In germline, CDR1 is SGHTA, CDR2 FQGTGA. The CDR3 bases are TGTGCCAGCAGCCTCCGTTCAGGGGGCGCGAACACCGGGGAGCTGTTTTTT. Translation: CASSLRSGGANTGELFF.

The chain carries TRBV3-1 (or the pseudogene TRBV3-2) and TRBJ2-7, with 8 bases lining up with TRBD2. Germline CDR1 and CDR2: LGHDT and YNNKEL (reference sequence). The CDR3 runs 15 residues. Trimming cost V 2 bases and J 2 bases; bases outside gene matches: 5. CDR3 sequence: CASSQRGGSAYEQYF. CDR3 sequence (DNA): TGTGCCAGCAGCCAACGGGGGGGGTCAGCCTACGAGCAGTACTTC.

The chain recombines TRBV18 with TRBJ2-3, with a tentative D call TRBD1 (7 bases). Trimming left V 1 base short and J 3 bases short, with 14 bases between. The CDR3 is 16 residues long. Germline V gene data show CDR1 as KGHSH and CDR2 as LQKENI. CDR3 residues: CASSPLGGGLTDTQYF. The CDR3 bases are TGTGCCAGCTCACCACTCGGAGGGGGCTTAACAGATACGCAGTATTTT. Full variable domain (missing parts from reference TRBV18 and TRBJ2-3): NAGVMQNPRHLVRRRGQEARLRCSPMKGHSHVYWYRQLPEEGLKFMVYLQKENIIDESGMPKERFSAEFPKEGPSILRIQQVVRGDSAAYFCASSPLGGGLTDTQYFGPGTRLTVL.

The chain recombines TRBV4-3 with TRBJ2-1; 8 bases line up with TRBD2. The length of the CDR3 is 16 residues. Germline loops: CDR1 LGHNA, CDR2 YSLEER. V shed 0 bases and J 7 bases; nucleotides not matched to a gene: 8. The CDR3 loop is CASSQEGTRKQNEQFF. The CDR3 coding sequence is TGCGCCAGCAGCCAAGAGGGGACTAGGAAACAAAATGAGCAGTTCTTC.

This sequence joins TRBV7-9 and TRBJ2-5; 8 bases fit TRBD1. CDR1 is SEHNR and CDR2 is FQNEAQ in the germline V gene (reference sequence). The CDR3 extends over 16 amino acids. The trim removed 5 bases at V and 5 bases at J, leaving 13 bases unmatched. In nucleotides, the CDR3 is TGTGCCAGCAGCCAACCAGACAGGGGCCAGAGGGAGACCCAGTACTTC. Its translation: CASSQPDRGQRETQYF.

The V gene is TRBV7-9, the J gene TRBJ2-5; a possible D gene is TRBD2 (7 bases). Germline-derived CDR1 and CDR2 are SEHNR and FQNEAQ (reference sequence). This CDR3 spans 13 amino acids. The V and J ends lost 2 bases and 4 bases respectively, with 8 bases between them. The CDR3 spells CASSLRGGETQYF. The CDR3 bases are TGTGCCAGCAGCTTAAGGGGGGGAGAGACCCAGTACTTC.

V gene TRBV10-3 combines with J gene TRBJ1-5; TRBD1 matches 11 bases. The CDR3 is 15 residues long. V shed 6 bases and J 5 bases; nucleotides not matched to a gene: 6. In germline, CDR1 is ENHRY, CDR2 SYGVKD. CDR3 sequence (DNA): TGTGCCATCAGAGGGGACAGGGGGTTCGATCAGCCCCAGCATTTT. This codes for CAIRGDRGFDQPQHF.

The CDR3, as DNA: TGTGCCAGCTCACTCGGACAGCCAAAAGGCGGAAACACCATATATTTT. It encodes CASSLGQPKGGNTIYF. This rearrangement joins TRBV18 to TRBJ1-3; maybe TRBD1 (6 bases). Trimming pared 4 bases from V and 4 bases from J, leaving 17 bases between. From germline, CDR1 is KGHSH and CDR2 LQKENI. The CDR3 runs 16 residues. Complete variable domain (other parts from reference TRBV18 and TRBJ1-3): NAGVMQNPRHLVRRRGQEARLRCSPMKGHSHVYWYRQLPEEGLKFMVYLQKENIIDESGMPKERFSAEFPKEGPSILRIQQVVRGDSAAYFCASSLGQPKGGNTIYFGEGSWLTVV.

On this clone: A junction boundary mismatches the germline segment, possibly from a read error. The chain carries TRBV5-8 and TRBJ1-4; a weak D match, TRBD1 (5 bases). The CDR3 is 16 amino acids. Germline V lookup: CDR1 SGHTS, CDR2 YDEGEE. CDR3 in DNA: TGTGTCAGCAGCGGGATGACCGGGACGGAAAATGAAAAACTGTTTTTT. Encoded protein: CVSSGMTGTENEKLFF.

This chain connects TRBV19 to TRBJ1-3, with D perhaps matching TRBD1 (5 bases). This CDR3 region has 14 residues. Germline V gene data show CDR1 as LNHDA and CDR2 as SQIVND (reference sequence). The V end lost 8 bases, the J end lost 2 bases, and 13 bases lay between the germline ends. The CDR3 DNA is TGTGCCAGTGCGGGGACGGGCGCTGGAAACACCATATATTTT. Translation: CASAGTGAGNTIYF.

The chain carries TRBV18 and TRBJ1-5; 10 positions agree with TRBD1. Germline CDR1 reads KGHSH; CDR2 reads LQKENI. The junction had 7 bases not matched to a gene; V was cut back by 5 bases and J by 3 bases. CDR3 length equals 16 residues. In nucleotides, the CDR3 is TGTGCCAGCTCAAAGGGGACAGGGGTCGACAATCAGCCCCAGCATTTT. It is translated as CASSKGTGVDNQPQHF.

This rearrangement joins TRBV10-2 to TRBJ2-1; a weak D match, TRBD1 (6 bases). Looked up from germline, CDR1 is WSHSY and CDR2 is SAAADI. This CDR3 region has 11 residues. V was cut by 7 bases and J by 9 bases, with 10 bases left in between. The CDR3 protein is CASNQQGEQFF. CDR3 bases: TGCGCCAGCAATCAACAGGGTGAGCAGTTCTTC.

With respect to this clone: The junction shows a germline mismatch at one end, possibly a read error. Other DNA sequences within the sample encode an identical CDR3. The chain recombines TRBV27 with TRBJ1-2; D uncertain. The germline CDR1 and CDR2 sequences are MNHEY and SMNVEV (reference sequence). The CDR3 contains 14 residues. The CDR3 nucleotides are TGTGCCAGCAGCTTATCGACCAGTAACTATGGCTACACCTTC. It yields the protein CASSLSTSNYGYTF.

The chain is built from TRBV5-3 and TRBJ2-2; D unresolved. TRBV5-3 is marked as an open reading frame, function uncertain. CDR3 size: 14 residues. Trimming stripped 5 bases from V and 2 bases from J, with 10 bases between. CDR3 sequence: CARSPGPNTGELFF. The CDR3 region has the DNA TGTGCCAGAAGTCCCGGGCCTAACACCGGGGAGCTGTTTTTT.

This clone was counted only a few times. The V call is TRBV4-2, the J call TRBJ1-4; D is perhaps TRBD1 (6 bases). Trimming left V 1 base short and J 5 bases short, with 11 bases between. Germline V lookup: CDR1 LGHNA, CDR2 YNFKEQ. This CDR3 has 15 amino acids. CDR3 in DNA: TGTGCCAGCAGCCAAGGGAACAGGGTGAATGAAAAACTGTTTTTT. It is translated as CASSQGNRVNEKLFF.

This clone was observed a single time. The V and J genes are TRBV19 and TRBJ1-6; no reliable D call. CDR3 length equals 14 residues. V lost 5 bases and J lost 7, with 12 bases in between. CDR1 is LNHDA, CDR2 SQIVND, per germline (reference sequence). For the CDR3, the DNA is TGTGCCAGTAGTTTTCAGGAATCCAATTCACCCCTCCACTTT. Amino acid sequence: CASSFQESNSPLHF.

This rearrangement joins TRBV9 to TRBJ1-1; 9 nucleotides line up with TRBD1. The CDR3 extends over 15 amino acids. The V gene end was trimmed by 4 bases and the J gene end by 5 bases; junction bases not matched to a gene: 9. Germline V gene lookup returns CDR1 SGDLS and CDR2 YYNGEE. In nucleotides, the CDR3 is TGTGCCAGCAGCTCTAGAACAGGGGGCTGGACTGAAGCTTTCTTT. As protein: CASSSRTGGWTEAFF.

CDR3 DNA: TGTGCCACCAGTGATCACCCTACAGGTCCCAATCAGCCCCAGCATTTT. Residues: CATSDHPTGPNQPQHF. The V and J genes are TRBV24-1 and TRBJ1-5; D may be TRBD1 (5 bases). The CDR3 is 16 residues long. Trimming stripped 3 bases from V and 3 bases from J, with 14 bases between. Looked up from germline, CDR1 is KGHDR and CDR2 is SFDVKD.

The CDR3 DNA reads as TGTGCCAGCAGTGAAGAGGGGTACGAGCAGTACTTC. Translated: CASSEEGYEQYF. The rearrangement links TRBV25-1 to TRBJ2-7; D possibly uses TRBD1 or TRBD2 (5 bases each). Between the trimmed V and J ends, which lost 2 bases and 4 bases, there was a span of 6 bases. Per the germline V gene, CDR1 is MGHDK and CDR2 is SYGVNS. The CDR3 runs to 12 residues.

This chain links TRBV4-1 with TRBJ1-3; the D gene is possibly TRBD1 (5 bases). The V end lost 0 bases, the J end lost 2 bases, and 14 bases lay between the germline ends. Per germline, CDR1 MGHRA and CDR2 YSYEKL. The CDR3 is made up of 17 amino acids. CDR3: CASSQEPAGSAGNTIYF. The CDR3 coding sequence is TGCGCCAGCAGCCAAGAACCGGCAGGGTCGGCTGGAAACACCATATATTTT.